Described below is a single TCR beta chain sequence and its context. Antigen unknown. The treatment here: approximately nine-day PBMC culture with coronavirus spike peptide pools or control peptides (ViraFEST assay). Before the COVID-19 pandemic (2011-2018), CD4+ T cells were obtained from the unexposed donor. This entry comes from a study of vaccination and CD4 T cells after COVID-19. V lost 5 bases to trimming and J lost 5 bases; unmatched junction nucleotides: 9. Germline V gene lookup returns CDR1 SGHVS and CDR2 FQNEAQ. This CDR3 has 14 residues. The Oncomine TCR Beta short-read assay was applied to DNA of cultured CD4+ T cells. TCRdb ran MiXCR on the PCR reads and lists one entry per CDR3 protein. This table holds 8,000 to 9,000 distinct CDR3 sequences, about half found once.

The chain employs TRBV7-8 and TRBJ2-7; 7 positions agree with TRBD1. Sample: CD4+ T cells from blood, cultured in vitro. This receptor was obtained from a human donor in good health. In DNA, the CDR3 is TGTGCCAGCAGCGCAACGACAGGGTACCACGAGCAGTACTTC. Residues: CASSATTGYHEQYF. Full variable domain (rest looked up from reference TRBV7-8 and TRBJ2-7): GAGVSQSPRYKVAKRGQDVALRCDPISGHVSLFWYQQALGQGPEFLTYFQNEAQLDKSGLPSDRFFAERPEGSVSTLKIQRTQQEDSAVYLCASSATTGYHEQYFGPGTRLTVT.